This T cell receptor beta chain was retrieved from a study of T cell responses to AZD1222 COVID-19 vaccine listed by TCRdb under 2021. About the study as a whole: TCR sequencing covered about 230 trial participants: about 210 given two doses of AZD1222 and around 25 given two doses of MenACWY control vaccine. Trial participants were enrolled by age into 18-55, 56-69 and 70-plus year subgroups, with roughly 160, 29 and 62 TCR-sequenced participants respectively. The paper as a whole reports these results and caveats: The 56-69-year group was small, and its depth increase did not reach significance, likely because of low power. Because no day 14 peak-response samples were available, repertoires were characterized only after the peak T cell response. Vaccine-associated CD4 TCRs spanned the whole spike protein, with dominant responses in regions 160-218 and 743-854. Spike-specific TCR breadth and depth rose significantly after two AZD1222 doses compared with day 0 and with MenACWY recipients. Conclusions about previously exposed vaccinees are limited because only five to seven AZD1222 recipients were SARS-CoV-2 seropositive at baseline. Most participants were white British and females outnumbered males, and the authors suggested that clonal diversity may have been underestimated. Reportedly, almost half of the unique spike-specific TCRs recognized epitopes lying outside the regions that are mutated in the B.1.351 and B.1.1.7 variants.

The CDR3 regions of human TCRbeta chains were analyzed by immunosequencing. In the source study's methods: Repertoire TCRs were matched against a reference library of SARS-CoV-2-specific TCRs generated with the MIRA antigen-specificity platform. Breadth meant the fraction of unique TCRs that were SARS-CoV-2-associated, whereas depth meant the fraction of total T cells that were SARS-CoV-2-associated. Using the MIRA data, each spike-specific TCR was assigned both to the spike region to which the TCR was reactive and to a CD4 or CD8 class. Log10-transformed breadth and depth values were compared by one-way ANOVA with Sidak's multiple comparisons tests. Here the immuneACCESS table is served through TCRdb, limited to in-frame sequences with V and J called. Missing clones are a known gap in these copies; in checked studies unresolved V genes cover under half, and the rest lacks a known reason. That table supplies the V and J calls and clone size; D and trimming were determined from the DNA. This sample holds some 150,000 clones; 70% to 90% were observed only once. 5.1% of the sample is in the top ten clones.

Taken from the germline V gene, the CDR1 and CDR2 loops are MDHEN and SYDVKM. The CDR3 covers 14 residues, taking in both the cysteine and the phenylalanine. Only the CDR3 DNA is retained, 42 bases long and in frame from the first base. The V end loses 4 bases and the J end loses 0 bases, and a stretch of 9 bases separates them. Comments on this clone: Its binding antigen is unknown. Within one base of it there is no much larger clone, and no base qualities were kept.

The time point tag for this specimen amounts to: about 28 days (+/-7) after the second vaccine dose. AZD1222 recipients with second doses at about 4 weeks or about 12 weeks were pooled, because spike-specific TCR depth and breadth did not differ between schedules. Vaccinee samples came from UK trials COV001 and COV002, including a single-blind randomized controlled phase 2/3 trial of AZD1222 (ChAdOx1 nCoV-19) in healthy adults. Trial participant PBMC samples were collected at day 0 and day 28 after the second dose for TCRbeta chain sequencing. The specimen comprised peripheral blood, sampled 28 days after the second AZD1222 dose. The receptor comes from an adult who received the AZD1222 COVID-19 vaccine. The V and J segments used are TRBV28 and TRBJ1-1; no D gene is confidently identified. CDR3 loop: CASSSSVMNTEAFF. The DNA is TGTGCCAGCAGTTCAAGCGTGATGAACACTGAAGCTTTCTTT.